A selection of T cell receptor beta chains follows, all from one sample in a study of T cell responses to AZD1222 COVID-19 vaccine. Only in-frame clones appear in the TCRdb table, and some are missing; sequencing was by immunoSEQ multiplex PCR. The table lists more than 95,000 clones, roughly 90% of them singletons, with approximately 1% in the top ten. The sequences come from peripheral blood, collected on day 0 of AZD1222 vaccination. The source is an adult in good health. The CDR3 runs from the conserved cysteine through the conserved F or W. The order of the fields is J gene, clone size, D gene, V gene, CDR3 DNA, CDR3 protein. D genes are given only for firm matches. Not all rows give a size; the values are once, few, many and, for expanded clones, a class.

j_gene: TRBJ2-7
abundance: once
d_gene: -
v_gene: TRBV6-5
CDR3nt: TGTGCCAGCAGTTACTCGTTCGGCTTGAACTACGAGCAGTACTTC
CDR3aa: CASSYSFGLNYEQYF

j_gene: TRBJ1-1
abundance: -
d_gene: -
v_gene: TRBV18
CDR3nt: TGTGCCAGCTCACCGGCAGGGGTGGACACTGAAGCTTTCTTT
CDR3aa: CASSPAGVDTEAFF

j_gene: TRBJ2-7
abundance: -
d_gene: TRBD2
v_gene: TRBV13
CDR3nt: TGTGCCAGCAGCTTAGGACTAGCGGGAGGTCCTCGGGGTTACGAGCAGTACTTC
CDR3aa: CASSLGLAGGPRGYEQYF

j_gene: TRBJ2-2
abundance: -
d_gene: TRBD2
v_gene: TRBV4-2
CDR3nt: TGTGCCAGCAGCCCGCTAGCGGGAGACACCGGGGAGCTGTTTTTT
CDR3aa: CASSPLAGDTGELFF

j_gene: TRBJ2-7
abundance: -
d_gene: -
v_gene: TRBV7-2
CDR3nt: TGTGCCAGCAGCTTATTCGCTGGCAACGAGCAGTACTTC
CDR3aa: CASSLFAGNEQYF

j_gene: TRBJ1-5
abundance: -
d_gene: -
v_gene: TRBV7-9
CDR3nt: TGTGCCAGCAGCTTAGATTTCAGAGGAAGCAATCAGCCCCAGCATTTT
CDR3aa: CASSLDFRGSNQPQHF

j_gene: TRBJ2-1
abundance: -
d_gene: TRBD2
v_gene: TRBV4-2
CDR3nt: TGTGCCAGCAGCTCCATAGGCACCGGACTAGTACGGAATGAGCAGTTCTTC
CDR3aa: CASSSIGTGLVRNEQFF

j_gene: TRBJ1-5
abundance: -
d_gene: -
v_gene: TRBV5-5
CDR3nt: TGTGCCAGCAGCTTGGCCCCCCTTGGACAGTTCTCTAGCAATCAGCCCCAGCATTTT
CDR3aa: CASSLAPLGQFSSNQPQHF

j_gene: TRBJ1-4
abundance: -
d_gene: -
v_gene: TRBV28
CDR3nt: TGTGCCAGCAGTTCCCCGGTGTGGGTAGCTAATGAAAAACTGTTTTTT
CDR3aa: CASSSPVWVANEKLFF

j_gene: TRBJ2-7
abundance: -
d_gene: -
v_gene: TRBV2
CDR3nt: TGTGCCAGCAGTGACAGGACGAAAACCTACGAGCAGTACTTC
CDR3aa: CASSDRTKTYEQYF

j_gene: TRBJ1-5
abundance: -
d_gene: -
v_gene: TRBV19
CDR3nt: TGTGCCAGTAGACCACAGTCACAATGGGCTAGCAATCAGCCCCAGCATTTT
CDR3aa: CASRPQSQWASNQPQHF

j_gene: TRBJ2-1
abundance: few
d_gene: -
v_gene: TRBV15
CDR3nt: TGTGCCACCAGCAGAGATCCGGAGGGGGTAGCCTACAATGAGCAGTTCTTC
CDR3aa: CATSRDPEGVAYNEQFF

j_gene: TRBJ1-5
abundance: -
d_gene: -
v_gene: TRBV2
CDR3nt: TGTGCCAGCAGGGCCGAGGCAGGGTTCAATCAGCCCCAGCATTTT
CDR3aa: CASRAEAGFNQPQHF

j_gene: TRBJ1-6
abundance: -
d_gene: TRBD1
v_gene: TRBV27
CDR3nt: TGTGCCAGCAGTTCCACCGACAGGGGCCTCCACTTT
CDR3aa: CASSSTDRGLHF

j_gene: TRBJ2-7
abundance: once
d_gene: -
v_gene: TRBV12-2
CDR3nt: TGTGCAAGTCGCTCCTGGACAGGGGCCCCCAGGATGGGTGGGACCTTCTCCTACGAGCAGTACTTC
CDR3aa: CASRSWTGAPRMGGTFSYEQYF

j_gene: TRBJ2-1
abundance: -
d_gene: -
v_gene: TRBV7-3
CDR3nt: TGTGCCAGCAGCTTAGCCGCGGAGGCTGAGCAGTTCTTC
CDR3aa: CASSLAAEAEQFF

j_gene: TRBJ2-3
abundance: -
d_gene: -
v_gene: TRBV29-1
CDR3nt: TGCAGCGGAGGGGGAACAGATACGCAGTATTTT
CDR3aa: CSGGGTDTQYF

j_gene: TRBJ1-2
abundance: -
d_gene: -
v_gene: TRBV14
CDR3nt: TGTGCCAGCAGCCAAGTGGGCGGTCTCTATGGCTACACCTTC
CDR3aa: CASSQVGGLYGYTF

j_gene: TRBJ2-7
abundance: -
d_gene: -
v_gene: TRBV5-1
CDR3nt: TGCGCCAGCAGCCCAGCGTCGTCCTACGAGCAGTACTTC
CDR3aa: CASSPASSYEQYF

j_gene: TRBJ2-4
abundance: -
d_gene: TRBD1
v_gene: TRBV30
CDR3nt: TGTGGCTGGAGTTTACAGGGACAGAACATTCAGTACTTC
CDR3aa: CGWSLQGQNIQYF

j_gene: TRBJ1-5
abundance: -
d_gene: TRBD1
v_gene: TRBV10-3
CDR3nt: TGTGCCATCAGCCAATTATCCGGGACAGACTCGAATCAGCCCCAGCATTTT
CDR3aa: CAISQLSGTDSNQPQHF

j_gene: TRBJ2-1
abundance: -
d_gene: -
v_gene: TRBV5-1
CDR3nt: TGCGCCAGCAGCTTGAGAGGGGGCTCCTACAATGAGCAGTTCTTC
CDR3aa: CASSLRGGSYNEQFF

j_gene: TRBJ1-1
abundance: -
d_gene: -
v_gene: TRBV5-1
CDR3nt: TGCGCCAGCAGCTTGGACAGTTTGAACACTGAAGCTTTCTTT
CDR3aa: CASSLDSLNTEAFF

j_gene: TRBJ1-2
abundance: -
d_gene: -
v_gene: TRBV3-1/TRBV3-2
CDR3nt: TGTGCCAGCAGCGGACCACGGGGCTACACCTTC
CDR3aa: CASSGPRGYTF

j_gene: TRBJ1-6
abundance: -
d_gene: TRBD1
v_gene: TRBV7-8
CDR3nt: TGTGCCAGCAGCTCCGACAGGGTGGGGAATTCACCCCTCCACTTT
CDR3aa: CASSSDRVGNSPLHF

j_gene: TRBJ2-1
abundance: once
d_gene: TRBD1
v_gene: TRBV6-4
CDR3nt: TGTGCCAGCAGCGCCGGGACAGAGGGTGAGCAGTTCTTC
CDR3aa: CASSAGTEGEQFF

j_gene: TRBJ2-6
abundance: -
d_gene: -
v_gene: TRBV2
CDR3nt: TGTGCCAGCAGTGACAGGGCTGGGGCCAACGTCCTGACTTTC
CDR3aa: CASSDRAGANVLTF

j_gene: TRBJ2-1
abundance: -
d_gene: -
v_gene: TRBV12-3/TRBV12-4
CDR3nt: TGTGCCAGCTTAGGAGTCTACAATGAGCAGTTCTTC
CDR3aa: CASLGVYNEQFF

j_gene: TRBJ1-4
abundance: -
d_gene: -
v_gene: TRBV6-5
CDR3nt: TGTGCCAGCAGCTGGGCAGGCGTACTTGAAAAACTGTTTTTT
CDR3aa: CASSWAGVLEKLFF

j_gene: TRBJ2-2
abundance: -
d_gene: -
v_gene: TRBV28
CDR3nt: TGTGCCAGCCGAACAGCGAACACCGGGGAGCTGTTTTTT
CDR3aa: CASRTANTGELFF

j_gene: TRBJ2-3
abundance: -
d_gene: TRBD1
v_gene: TRBV2
CDR3nt: TGTGCCAGCAGCCTTTACGGACAGGGGCTAACAGATACGCAGTATTTT
CDR3aa: CASSLYGQGLTDTQYF

j_gene: TRBJ1-1
abundance: -
d_gene: -
v_gene: TRBV29-1
CDR3nt: TGCAGCGTCGGACCGCTCCGTGAGGCTGAAGCTTTCTTT
CDR3aa: CSVGPLREAEAFF

j_gene: TRBJ2-1
abundance: few
d_gene: TRBD1
v_gene: TRBV4-2
CDR3nt: TGTGCCAGCAGCCAAGGTGGACAGGGAAAATACAATGAGCAGTTCTTC
CDR3aa: CASSQGGQGKYNEQFF

j_gene: TRBJ1-2
abundance: -
d_gene: TRBD1
v_gene: TRBV27
CDR3nt: TGTGCCAGCGCAAAGCCTGGGACAGGGGGCAACTATGGCTACACCTTC
CDR3aa: CASAKPGTGGNYGYTF

j_gene: TRBJ1-6
abundance: once
d_gene: -
v_gene: TRBV7-8
CDR3nt: TGTGCCAGCAGCGCTGACGGGAATTCACCCCTCCACTTT
CDR3aa: CASSADGNSPLHF

j_gene: TRBJ1-5
abundance: -
d_gene: TRBD1
v_gene: TRBV9
CDR3nt: TGTGCCAGCAGCGCCGGGACAGCAAGCAATCAGCCCCAGCATTTT
CDR3aa: CASSAGTASNQPQHF

j_gene: TRBJ1-3
abundance: -
d_gene: -
v_gene: TRBV6-5
CDR3nt: TGTGCCAGCAGTACCGAGCCGGGGAACACCATATATTTT
CDR3aa: CASSTEPGNTIYF

j_gene: TRBJ1-5
abundance: -
d_gene: -
v_gene: TRBV7-9
CDR3nt: TGTGCCAGCAGCTTAGGGACTCAGCCCCAGCATTTT
CDR3aa: CASSLGTQPQHF

j_gene: TRBJ1-1
abundance: -
d_gene: -
v_gene: TRBV28
CDR3nt: TGTGCCAGCAGTTTTGGCTCAGGGCTTGAAGCTTTCTTT
CDR3aa: CASSFGSGLEAFF

j_gene: TRBJ1-3
abundance: few
d_gene: TRBD1
v_gene: TRBV25-1
CDR3nt: TGTGCCAGCAGCATCCCAGGGGGCCCTGGAAACACCATATATTTT
CDR3aa: CASSIPGGPGNTIYF